This T cell receptor (beta chain) was found in a study of blood T cell repertoires in COVID-19. The wider study: Acute and convalescent COVID-19 specimens originated in the United States, Italy and Spain. PBMCs, B-cell-depleted T cells, or T cells were the source of the cDNA or gDNA that made up the material.

J gave up 5 bases and V 0 bases, and 5 bases lay outside the gene matches. The CDR3 has 15 amino acids. Per the germline V gene, CDR1 is SGHTS and CDR2 is YDEGEE. Authors' data handling: Amplification from reference gene primers served as the basis for estimated nucleated cell counts. Produced via immunoSEQ multiplex PCR; TCRdb's table is partial and in-frame only. V and J calls and clone size follow that table, whereas D and trimming were derived from the DNA. The sample shows just over 150,000 clones, around 85% of them seen only once. The TCR was taken from a human donor with acute or convalescent COVID-19. The donor label of this sample is uncertain. The specimen was peripheral blood. This chain uses TRBV5-8 with TRBJ2-3; 8 bases are shared with TRBD1. The CDR3 sequence: CASSLVQGAGDTQYF. The CDR3 coding sequence is TGTGCCAGCAGCTTGGTTCAGGGGGCGGGAGATACGCAGTATTTT.